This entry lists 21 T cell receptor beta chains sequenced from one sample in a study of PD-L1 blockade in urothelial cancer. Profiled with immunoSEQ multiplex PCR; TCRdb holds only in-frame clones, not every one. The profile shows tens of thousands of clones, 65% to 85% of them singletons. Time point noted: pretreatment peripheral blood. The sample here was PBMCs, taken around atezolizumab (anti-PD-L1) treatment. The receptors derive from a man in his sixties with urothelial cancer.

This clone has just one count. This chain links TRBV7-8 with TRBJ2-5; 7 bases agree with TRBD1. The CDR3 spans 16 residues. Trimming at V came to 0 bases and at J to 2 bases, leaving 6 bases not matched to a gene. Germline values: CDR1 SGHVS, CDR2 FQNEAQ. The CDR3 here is CASSLALGRGQETQYF. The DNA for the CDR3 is TGTGCCAGCAGCTTAGCGCTGGGCAGGGGGCAAGAGACCCAGTACTTC.

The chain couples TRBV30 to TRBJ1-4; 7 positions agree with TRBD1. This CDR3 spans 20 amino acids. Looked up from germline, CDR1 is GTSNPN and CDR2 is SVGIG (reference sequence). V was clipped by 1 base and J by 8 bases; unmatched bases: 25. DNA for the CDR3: TGTGCCTGGAGTGGGCCCCCATCAGTATTACAGGGGCCATGGACCGAAAAACTGTTTTTT. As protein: CAWSGPPSVLQGPWTEKLFF.

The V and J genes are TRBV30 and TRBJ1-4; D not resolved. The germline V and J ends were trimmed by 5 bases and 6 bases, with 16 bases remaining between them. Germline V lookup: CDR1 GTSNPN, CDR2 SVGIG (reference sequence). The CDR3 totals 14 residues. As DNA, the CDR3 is TGTGCCTGGGGCCGGGGTCCGAGGGATGAAAAACTGTTTTTT. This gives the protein CAWGRGPRDEKLFF.

The CDR3 reads CASSKGGGYNEQFF. The CDR3 coding sequence is TGTGCCTCTTCCAAGGGCGGGGGTTACAATGAGCAGTTCTTC. The chain joins TRBV30 to TRBJ2-1, with 7 positions matching TRBD2. The CDR3 has 14 residues. Trimming took 7 bases from V and 4 from J; bases not matched to a gene: 10. From germline, CDR1 is GTSNPN and CDR2 SVGIG (reference sequence).

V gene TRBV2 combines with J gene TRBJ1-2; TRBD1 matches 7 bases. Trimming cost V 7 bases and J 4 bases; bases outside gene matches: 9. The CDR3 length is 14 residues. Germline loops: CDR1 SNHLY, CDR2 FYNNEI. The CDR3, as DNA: TGTGCCAGCACCCGACAGGGATCCCCCTATGGCTACACCTTC. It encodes CASTRQGSPYGYTF.

CDR3 sequence (DNA): TGTGCCAGCAGTTACTCCGGGACAGGGGTAACCTACGAGCAGTACTTC. It specifies CASSYSGTGVTYEQYF. The chain joins TRBV6-5 to TRBJ2-7; 10 positions match TRBD1. Germline assignment: CDR1 MNHEY and CDR2 SVGAGI. Trimming at V came to 0 bases and at J to 2 bases, leaving 4 bases not matched to a gene. The length of the CDR3 is 16 residues.

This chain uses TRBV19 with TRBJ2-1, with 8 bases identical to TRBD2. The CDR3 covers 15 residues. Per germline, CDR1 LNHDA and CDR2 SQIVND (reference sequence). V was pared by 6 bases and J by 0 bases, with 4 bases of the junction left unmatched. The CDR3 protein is CASSTGTSSYNEQFF. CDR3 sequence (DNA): TGTGCCAGTAGCACCGGGACTAGCTCCTACAATGAGCAGTTCTTC.

CDR3 amino acids: CASSGGHTYNEQFF. DNA for the CDR3: TGTGCCAGCAGTGGGGGACATACGTACAATGAGCAGTTCTTC. This chain links TRBV2 with TRBJ2-1; D is possibly TRBD1 (6 bases). V shed 4 bases and J shed 4 bases, with 11 bases lying between them. The CDR3 is 14 amino acids. The germline gives CDR1 SNHLY, CDR2 FYNNEI.

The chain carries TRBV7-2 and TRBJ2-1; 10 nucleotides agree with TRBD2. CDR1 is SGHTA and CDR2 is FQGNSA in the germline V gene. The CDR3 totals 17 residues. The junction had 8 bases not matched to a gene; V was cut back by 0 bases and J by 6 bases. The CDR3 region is CASSLAWASGSTNEQFF. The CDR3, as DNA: TGTGCCAGCAGCTTAGCATGGGCTAGCGGGAGTACCAATGAGCAGTTCTTC. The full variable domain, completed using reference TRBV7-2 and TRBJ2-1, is GAGVSQSPSNKVTEKGKDVELRCDPISGHTALYWYRQSLGQGLEFLIYFQGNSAPDKSGLPSDRFSAERTGGSVSTLTIQRTQQEDSAVYLCASSLAWASGSTNEQFFGPGTRLTVL.

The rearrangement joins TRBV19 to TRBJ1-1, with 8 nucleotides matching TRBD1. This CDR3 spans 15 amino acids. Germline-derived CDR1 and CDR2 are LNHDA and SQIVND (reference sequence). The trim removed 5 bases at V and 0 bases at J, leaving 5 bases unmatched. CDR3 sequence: CASSLQGVMNTEAFF. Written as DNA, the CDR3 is TGTGCCAGTAGTCTACAGGGGGTGATGAACACTGAAGCTTTCTTT. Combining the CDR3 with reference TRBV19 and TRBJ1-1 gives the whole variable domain DGGITQSPKYLFRKEGQNVTLSCEQNLNHDAMYWYRQDPGQGLRLIYYSQIVNDFQKGDIAEGYSVSREKKESFPLTVTSAQKNPTAFYLCASSLQGVMNTEAFFGQGTRLTVV.

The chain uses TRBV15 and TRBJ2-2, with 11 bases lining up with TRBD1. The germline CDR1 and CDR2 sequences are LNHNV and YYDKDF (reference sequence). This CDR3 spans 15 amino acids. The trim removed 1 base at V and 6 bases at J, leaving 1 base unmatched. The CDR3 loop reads CATSRGGQGAGELFF. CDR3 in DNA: TGTGCCACCAGCAGAGGGGGACAGGGGGCCGGGGAGCTGTTTTTT.

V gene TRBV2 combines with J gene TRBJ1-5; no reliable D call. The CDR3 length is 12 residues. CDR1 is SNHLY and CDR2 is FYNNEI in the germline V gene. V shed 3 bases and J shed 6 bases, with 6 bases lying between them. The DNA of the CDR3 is TGTGCCAGCAGTGAGCCAGGTCAGCCCCAGCATTTT. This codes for CASSEPGQPQHF. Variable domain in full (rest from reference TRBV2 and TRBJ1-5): EPEVTQTPSHQVTQMGQEVILRCVPISNHLYFYWYRQILGQKVEFLVSFYNNEISEKSEIFDDQFSVERPDGSNFTLKIRSTKLEDSAMYFCASSEPGQPQHFGDGTRLSIL.

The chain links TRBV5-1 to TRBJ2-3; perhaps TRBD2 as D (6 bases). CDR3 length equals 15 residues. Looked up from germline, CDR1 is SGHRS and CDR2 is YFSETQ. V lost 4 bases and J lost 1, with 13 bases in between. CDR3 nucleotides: TGCGCCAGCAGCCGGGGAGGCGTGGGCACAGATACGCAGTATTTT. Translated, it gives CASSRGGVGTDTQYF.

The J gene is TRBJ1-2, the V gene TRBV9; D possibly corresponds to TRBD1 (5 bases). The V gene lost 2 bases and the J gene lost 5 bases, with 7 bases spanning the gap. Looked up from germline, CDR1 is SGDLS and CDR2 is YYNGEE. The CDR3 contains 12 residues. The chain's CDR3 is CASSVGGYGYTF. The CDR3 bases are TGTGCCAGCAGCGTTGGGGGGTATGGCTACACCTTC.

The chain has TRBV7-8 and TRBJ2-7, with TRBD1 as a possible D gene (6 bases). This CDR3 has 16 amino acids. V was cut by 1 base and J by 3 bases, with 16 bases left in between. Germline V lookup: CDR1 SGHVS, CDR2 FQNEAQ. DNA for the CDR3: TGTGCCAGCAGCTTAGGGGAAACAGGGCTTGGCTACGAGCAGTACTTC. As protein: CASSLGETGLGYEQYF.

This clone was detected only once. In DNA, the CDR3 is TGTGCCAGTAGTCCCCGGGACAGGGGGGTCTATGGCTACACCTTC. Its protein is CASSPRDRGVYGYTF. The chain links TRBV19 to TRBJ1-2, with 11 bases matching TRBD1. CDR1 LNHDA and CDR2 SQIVND come from the germline V gene (reference sequence). The trim removed 5 bases at V and 4 bases at J, leaving 6 bases unmatched. The CDR3 is 15 amino acids. Supplemented by reference TRBV19 and TRBJ1-2, the full variable domain reads DGGITQSPKYLFRKEGQNVTLSCEQNLNHDAMYWYRQDPGQGLRLIYYSQIVNDFQKGDIAEGYSVSREKKESFPLTVTSAQKNPTAFYLCASSPRDRGVYGYTFGSGTRLTVV.

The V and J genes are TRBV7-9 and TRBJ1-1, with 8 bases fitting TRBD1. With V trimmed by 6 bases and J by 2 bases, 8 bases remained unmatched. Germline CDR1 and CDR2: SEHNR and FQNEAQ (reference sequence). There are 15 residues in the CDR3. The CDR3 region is CASSSPGGSNTEAFF. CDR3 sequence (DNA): TGTGCCAGCAGTTCACCAGGGGGCAGTAACACTGAAGCTTTCTTT.

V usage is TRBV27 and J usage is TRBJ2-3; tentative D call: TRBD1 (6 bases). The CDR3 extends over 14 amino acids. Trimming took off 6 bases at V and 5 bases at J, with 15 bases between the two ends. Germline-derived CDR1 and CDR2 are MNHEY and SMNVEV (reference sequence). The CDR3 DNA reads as TGTGCCAGCAGCTCAACAGGGTTGAGAGATACGCAGTATTTT. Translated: CASSSTGLRDTQYF.

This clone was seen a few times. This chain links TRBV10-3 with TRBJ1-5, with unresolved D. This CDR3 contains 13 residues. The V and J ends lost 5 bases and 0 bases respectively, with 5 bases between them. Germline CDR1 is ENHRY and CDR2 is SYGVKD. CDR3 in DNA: TGTGCCATCAGTCAGGATAGCAATCAGCCCCAGCATTTT. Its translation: CAISQDSNQPQHF.

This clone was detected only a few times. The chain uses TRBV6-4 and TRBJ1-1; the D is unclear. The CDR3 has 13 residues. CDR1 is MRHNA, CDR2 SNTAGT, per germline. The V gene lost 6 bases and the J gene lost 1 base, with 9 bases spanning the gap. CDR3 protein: CASRESGNTEAFF. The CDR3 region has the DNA TGTGCCAGCAGGGAATCAGGGAACACTGAAGCTTTCTTT.

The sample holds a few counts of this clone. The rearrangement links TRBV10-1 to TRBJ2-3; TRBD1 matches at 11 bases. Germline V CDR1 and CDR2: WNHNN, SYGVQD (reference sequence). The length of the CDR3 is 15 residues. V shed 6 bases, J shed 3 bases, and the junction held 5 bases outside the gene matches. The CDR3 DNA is TGCGCCAGCAGAGAAGGACAGGGGGCAACAGATACGCAGTATTTT. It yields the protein CASREGQGATDTQYF.